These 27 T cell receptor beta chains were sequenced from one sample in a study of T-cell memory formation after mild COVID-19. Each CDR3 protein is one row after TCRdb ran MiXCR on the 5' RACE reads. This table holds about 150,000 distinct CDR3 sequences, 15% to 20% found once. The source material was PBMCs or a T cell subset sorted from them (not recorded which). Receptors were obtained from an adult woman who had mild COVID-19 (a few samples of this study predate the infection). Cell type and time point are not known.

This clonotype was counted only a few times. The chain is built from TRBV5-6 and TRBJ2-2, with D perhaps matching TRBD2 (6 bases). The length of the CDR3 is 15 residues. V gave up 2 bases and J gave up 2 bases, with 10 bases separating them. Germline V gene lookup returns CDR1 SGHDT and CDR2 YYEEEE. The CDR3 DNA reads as TGTGCCAGCAGCTTACCGGGGGTTAACACCGGGGAGCTGTTTTTT. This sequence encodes CASSLPGVNTGELFF. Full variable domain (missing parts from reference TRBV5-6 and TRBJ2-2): DAGVTQSPTHLIKTRGQQVTLRCSPKSGHDTVSWYQQALGQGPQFIFQYYEEEERQRGNFPDRFSGHQFPNYSSELNVNALLLGDSALYLCASSLPGVNTGELFFGEGSRLTVL.

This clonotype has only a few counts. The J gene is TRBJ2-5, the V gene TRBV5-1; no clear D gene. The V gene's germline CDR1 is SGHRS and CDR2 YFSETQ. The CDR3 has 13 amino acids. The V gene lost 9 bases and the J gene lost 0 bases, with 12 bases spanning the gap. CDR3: CATSRAYQETQYF. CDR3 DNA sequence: TGCGCCACCTCCCGGGCTTACCAAGAGACCCAGTACTTC.

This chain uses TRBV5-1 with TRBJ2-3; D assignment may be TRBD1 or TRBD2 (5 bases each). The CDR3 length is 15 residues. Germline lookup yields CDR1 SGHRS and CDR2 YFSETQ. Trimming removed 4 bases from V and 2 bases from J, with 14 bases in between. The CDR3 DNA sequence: TGCGCCAGCAGCCTGGACGGGGCGGACACAGATACGCAGTATTTT. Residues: CASSLDGADTDTQYF. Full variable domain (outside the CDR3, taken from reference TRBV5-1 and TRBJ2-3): KAGVTQTPRYLIKTRGQQVTLSCSPISGHRSVSWYQQTPGQGLQFLFEYFSETQRNKGNFPGRFSGRQFSNSRSEMNVSTLELGDSALYLCASSLDGADTDTQYFGPGTRLTVL.

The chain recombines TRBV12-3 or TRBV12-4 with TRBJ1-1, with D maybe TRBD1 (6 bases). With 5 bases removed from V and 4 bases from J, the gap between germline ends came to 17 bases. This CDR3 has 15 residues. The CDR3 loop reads CASSPSVQGGTEAFF. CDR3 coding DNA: TGTGCCAGCAGTCCGTCCGTACAGGGAGGCACTGAAGCTTTCTTT.

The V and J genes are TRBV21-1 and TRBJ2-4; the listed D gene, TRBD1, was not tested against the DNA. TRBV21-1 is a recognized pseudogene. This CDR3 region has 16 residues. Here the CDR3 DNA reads TGTGCCAGCAGCAAAGACCGGGAATCGGCCAAAAACATTCAGTACTTC. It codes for CASSKDRESAKNIQYF.

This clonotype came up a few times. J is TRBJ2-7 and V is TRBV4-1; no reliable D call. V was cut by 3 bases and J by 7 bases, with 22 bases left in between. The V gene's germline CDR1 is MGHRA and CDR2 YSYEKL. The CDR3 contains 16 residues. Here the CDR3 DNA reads TGCGCCAGCAGCCACCGACGGGCCTCTACCCTAGGGGAGCAGTACTTC. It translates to CASSHRRASTLGEQYF.

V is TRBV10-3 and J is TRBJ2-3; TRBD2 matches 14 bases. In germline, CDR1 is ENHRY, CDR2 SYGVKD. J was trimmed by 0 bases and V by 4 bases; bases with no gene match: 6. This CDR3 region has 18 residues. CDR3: CAISGGTSGGLSTDTQYF. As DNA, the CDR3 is TGTGCCATCAGTGGGGGGACTAGCGGGGGCCTTAGCACAGATACGCAGTATTTT.

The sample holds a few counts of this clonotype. CDR3 sequence reads: CASSLGDRFYNEQFF. For the CDR3, the DNA is TGTGCCAGCAGCCTAGGGGACCGGTTCTACAATGAGCAGTTCTTC. The V and J genes are TRBV7-9 and TRBJ2-1; D is perhaps TRBD1 or TRBD2 (5 bases each). CDR3 length: 15 residues. V lost 5 bases and J 3 bases, leaving 14 bases between the germline ends. CDR1 is SEHNR and CDR2 is FQNEAQ in the germline V gene (reference sequence).

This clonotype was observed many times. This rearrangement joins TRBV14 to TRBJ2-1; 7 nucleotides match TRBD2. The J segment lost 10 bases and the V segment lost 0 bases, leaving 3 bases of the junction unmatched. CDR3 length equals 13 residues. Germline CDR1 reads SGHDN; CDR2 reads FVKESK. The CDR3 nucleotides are TGTGCCAGCAGCCAAGATCTGGGGGGGGAGCAGTTCTTC. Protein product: CASSQDLGGEQFF.

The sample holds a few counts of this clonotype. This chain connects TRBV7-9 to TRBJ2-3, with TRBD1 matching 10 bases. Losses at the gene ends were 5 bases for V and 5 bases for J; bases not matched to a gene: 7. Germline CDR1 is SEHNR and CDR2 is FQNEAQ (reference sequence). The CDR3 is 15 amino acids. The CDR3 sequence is CASSSRQGARDTQYF. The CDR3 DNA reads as TGTGCCAGCAGCAGTAGACAGGGGGCGCGAGATACGCAGTATTTT. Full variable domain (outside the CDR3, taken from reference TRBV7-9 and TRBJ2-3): DTGVSQNPRHKITKRGQNVTFRCDPISEHNRLYWYRQTLGQGPEFLTYFQNEAQLEKSRLLSDRFSAERPKGSFSTLEIQRTEQGDSAMYLCASSSRQGARDTQYFGPGTRLTVL.

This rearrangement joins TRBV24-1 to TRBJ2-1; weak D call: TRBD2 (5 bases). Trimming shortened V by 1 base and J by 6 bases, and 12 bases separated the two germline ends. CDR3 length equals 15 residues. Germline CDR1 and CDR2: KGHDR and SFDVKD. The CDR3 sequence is CATSDLRHRGNEQFF. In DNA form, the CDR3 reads TGTGCCACCAGTGATTTACGGCATCGGGGCAATGAGCAGTTCTTC.

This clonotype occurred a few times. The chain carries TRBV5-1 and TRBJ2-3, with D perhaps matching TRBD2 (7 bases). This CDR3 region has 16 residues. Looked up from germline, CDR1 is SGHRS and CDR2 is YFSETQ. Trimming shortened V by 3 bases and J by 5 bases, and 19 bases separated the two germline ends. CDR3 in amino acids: CASSSDPSGGGDTQYF. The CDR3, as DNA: TGCGCCAGCAGCTCGGATCCTAGCGGAGGGGGAGATACGCAGTATTTT.

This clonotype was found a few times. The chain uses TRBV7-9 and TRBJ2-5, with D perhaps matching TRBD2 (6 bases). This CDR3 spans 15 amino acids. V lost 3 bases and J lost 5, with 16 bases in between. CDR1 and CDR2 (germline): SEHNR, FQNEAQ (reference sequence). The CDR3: CASSLPSLGGETQYF. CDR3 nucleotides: TGTGCCAGCAGCTTGCCGTCTCTCGGAGGGGAGACCCAGTACTTC.

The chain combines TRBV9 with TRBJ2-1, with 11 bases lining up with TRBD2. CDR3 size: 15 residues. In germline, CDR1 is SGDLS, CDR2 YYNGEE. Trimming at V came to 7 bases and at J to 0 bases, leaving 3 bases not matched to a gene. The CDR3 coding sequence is TGTGCCAGCTGCCTAGCGGGGGGCTCCTACAATGAGCAGTTCTTC. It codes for CASCLAGGSYNEQFF.

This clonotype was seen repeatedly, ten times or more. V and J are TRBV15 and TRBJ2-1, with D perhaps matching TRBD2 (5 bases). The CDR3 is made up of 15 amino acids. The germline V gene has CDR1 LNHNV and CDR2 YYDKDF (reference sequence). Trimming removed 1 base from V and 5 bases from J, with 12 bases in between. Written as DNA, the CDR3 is TGTGCCACCAGCAGAGCACTCGCGACTAACAATGAGCAGTTCTTC. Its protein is CATSRALATNNEQFF.

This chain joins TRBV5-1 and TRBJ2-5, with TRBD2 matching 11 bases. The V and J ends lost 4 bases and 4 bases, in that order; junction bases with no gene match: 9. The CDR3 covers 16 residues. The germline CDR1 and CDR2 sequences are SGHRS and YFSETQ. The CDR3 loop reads CASSHASGRMGETQYF. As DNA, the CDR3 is TGCGCCAGCAGCCACGCTAGCGGGAGGATGGGAGAGACCCAGTACTTC.

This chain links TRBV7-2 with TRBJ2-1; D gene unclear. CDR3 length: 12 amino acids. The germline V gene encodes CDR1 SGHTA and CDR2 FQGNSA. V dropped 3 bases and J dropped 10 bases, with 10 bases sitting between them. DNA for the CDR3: TGTGCCAGCAGCTTGGACCTTGGGGAGCAGTTCTTC. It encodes CASSLDLGEQFF.

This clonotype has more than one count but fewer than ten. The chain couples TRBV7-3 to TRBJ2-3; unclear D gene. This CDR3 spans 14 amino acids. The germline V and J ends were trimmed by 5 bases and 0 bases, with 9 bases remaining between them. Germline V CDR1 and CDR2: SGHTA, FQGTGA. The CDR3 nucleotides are TGTGCCAGCAGCCCAACCTCTAGCACAGATACGCAGTATTTT. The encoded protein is CASSPTSSTDTQYF.

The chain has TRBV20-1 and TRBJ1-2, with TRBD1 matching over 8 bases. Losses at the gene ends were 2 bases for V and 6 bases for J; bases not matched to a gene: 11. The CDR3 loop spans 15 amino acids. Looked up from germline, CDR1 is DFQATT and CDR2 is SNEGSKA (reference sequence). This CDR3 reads CSARNPGQGKDGYTF. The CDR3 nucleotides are TGCAGTGCTAGAAACCCTGGACAGGGAAAAGATGGCTACACCTTC.

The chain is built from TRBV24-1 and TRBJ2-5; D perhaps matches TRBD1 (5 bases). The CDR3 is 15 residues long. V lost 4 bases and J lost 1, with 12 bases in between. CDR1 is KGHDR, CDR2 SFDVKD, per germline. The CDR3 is CATSEPQGVQETQYF. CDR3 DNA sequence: TGTGCCACCAGTGAACCTCAAGGGGTCCAAGAGACCCAGTACTTC.

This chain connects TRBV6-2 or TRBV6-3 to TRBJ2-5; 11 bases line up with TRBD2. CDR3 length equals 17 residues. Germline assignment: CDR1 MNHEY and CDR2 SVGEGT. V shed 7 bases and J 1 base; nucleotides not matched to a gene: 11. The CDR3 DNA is TGTGCCAGCAACCTGTCAACTAGCGGGAGTGTCCAAGAGACCCAGTACTTC. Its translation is CASNLSTSGSVQETQYF.

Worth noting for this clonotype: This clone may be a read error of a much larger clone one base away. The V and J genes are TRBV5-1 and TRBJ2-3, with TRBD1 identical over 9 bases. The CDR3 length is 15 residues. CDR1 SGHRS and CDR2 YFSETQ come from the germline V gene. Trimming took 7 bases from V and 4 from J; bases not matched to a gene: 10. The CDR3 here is CASGPGQGQSDTQYF. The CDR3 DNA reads TGCGCCAGCGGCCCGGGACAGGGACAATCAGATACGCAGTATTTT.

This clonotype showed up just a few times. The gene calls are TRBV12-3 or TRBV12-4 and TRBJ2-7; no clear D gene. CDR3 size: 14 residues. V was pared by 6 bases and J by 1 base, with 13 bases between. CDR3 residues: CASSRALRSYEQYF. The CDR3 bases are TGTGCCAGCAGCCGGGCCCTGAGATCCTACGAGCAGTACTTC.

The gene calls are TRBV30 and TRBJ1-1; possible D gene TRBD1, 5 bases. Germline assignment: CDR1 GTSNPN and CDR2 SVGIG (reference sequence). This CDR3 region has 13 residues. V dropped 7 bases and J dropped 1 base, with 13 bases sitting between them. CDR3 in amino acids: CASQGGWNTEAFF. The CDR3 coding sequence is TGTGCCTCCCAGGGAGGGTGGAACACTGAAGCTTTCTTT.

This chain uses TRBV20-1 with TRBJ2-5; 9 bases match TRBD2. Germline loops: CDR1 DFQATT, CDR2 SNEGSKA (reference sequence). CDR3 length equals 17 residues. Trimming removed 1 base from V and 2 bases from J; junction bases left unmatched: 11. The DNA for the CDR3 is TGCAGTGCTAGAGGTCCGGGGCTAGCGGGGAAGCAAGAGACCCAGTACTTC. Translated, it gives CSARGPGLAGKQETQYF.

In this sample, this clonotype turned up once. CDR3 residues: CASSRSGRSYNEQFF. The CDR3 DNA reads as TGTGCCAGCAGCCGTAGCGGGCGCTCCTACAATGAGCAGTTCTTC. The rearrangement joins TRBV7-3 to TRBJ2-1; 7 bases line up with TRBD2. In germline, CDR1 is SGHTA, CDR2 FQGTGA. V dropped 5 bases and J dropped 0; count of bases not matched to a gene: 4. The CDR3 length is 15 residues.

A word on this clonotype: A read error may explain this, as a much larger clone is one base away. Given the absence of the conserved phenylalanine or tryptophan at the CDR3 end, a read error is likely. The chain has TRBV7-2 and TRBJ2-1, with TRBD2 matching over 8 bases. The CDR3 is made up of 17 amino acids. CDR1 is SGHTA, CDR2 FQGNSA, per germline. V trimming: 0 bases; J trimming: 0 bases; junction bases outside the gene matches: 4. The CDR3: CASSLAPGLGSYNEQFL. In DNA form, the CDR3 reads TGTGCCAGCAGCTTAGCGCCGGGACTAGGCTCCTACAATGAGCAGTTCTTA.